Sequencing of this TCR beta chain was carried out in a study of shared clonotypes between healthy human individuals. V shed 1 base, J shed 2 bases, and the junction held 5 bases outside the gene matches. Looked up from germline, CDR1 is MNHNS and CDR2 is SASEGT. This CDR3 is 15 amino acids long. Regarding the study as a whole: Rarefaction revealed incomplete sorted-subset sequencing despite large depth. The sole specimen, blood, was sampled, and tissue repertoires likely differ.

Using immunoSEQ multiplex PCR, the repertoire was profiled, and TCRdb retains in-frame clones only, with some absent. The table includes some 2,500,000 clones, approximately 93% detected once. Remarks on this clone: Its matching antigen is unknown.

The receptor was derived from a man in his late teens or twenties in good health. Some clones in this sample may be carry-over from other donors' samples. Sequencing was done on a sample of naive CD4+ T cells from PBMCs. The subset here: CD45RA+ positively selected. This rearrangement joins TRBV6-1 to TRBJ2-7; 7 nucleotides match TRBD2. CDR3 bases: TGTGCCAGCAGTGAAGGGCTAGCGGATACCTACGAGCAGTACTTC. This gives the protein CASSEGLADTYEQYF.